The clone carrying this T cell receptor (beta chain) came up a few times. What it binds is unknown. The sample originates from a study of cytomegalovirus exposure and HLA in healthy donors. Study conclusions and caveats: Published work reported that the classifier diagnosed cytomegalovirus status with high specificity and sensitivity.

Germline CDR1 SGHAT, CDR2 FQNNGV. This CDR3 comprises 19 residues. J gave up 3 bases and V 0 bases, and 7 bases lay outside the gene matches. Both 60 Vbeta primers and 13 Jbeta primers went into the PCR. Clones were sequenced by immunoSEQ multiplex PCR, and TCRdb holds only the in-frame ones, with some missing. The table shows more than 85,000 clones, with 77% occurring only once. The TCR was taken from a woman aged 35 to 49 in good health and CMV-seropositive. The chain is built from TRBV11-2 and TRBJ2-3, with 15 bases identical to TRBD2. Sequenced: PBMCs. The CDR3 sequence: CASSLDPGTSGRRTDTQYF. Here the CDR3 DNA reads TGTGCCAGCAGCTTAGATCCCGGGACTAGCGGGAGGAGAACAGATACGCAGTATTTT.